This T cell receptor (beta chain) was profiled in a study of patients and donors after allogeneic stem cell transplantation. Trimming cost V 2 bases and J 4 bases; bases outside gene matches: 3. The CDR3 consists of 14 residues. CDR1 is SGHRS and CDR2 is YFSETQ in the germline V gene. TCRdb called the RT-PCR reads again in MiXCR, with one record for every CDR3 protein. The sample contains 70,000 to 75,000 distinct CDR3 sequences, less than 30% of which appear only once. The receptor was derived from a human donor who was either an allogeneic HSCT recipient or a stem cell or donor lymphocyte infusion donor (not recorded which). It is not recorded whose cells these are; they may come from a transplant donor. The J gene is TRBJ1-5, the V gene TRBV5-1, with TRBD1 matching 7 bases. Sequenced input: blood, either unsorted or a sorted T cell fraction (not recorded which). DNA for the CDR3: TGCGCCAGCAGCTTTTCAGGGGGTAATCAGCCCCAGCATTTT. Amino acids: CASSFSGGNQPQHF.